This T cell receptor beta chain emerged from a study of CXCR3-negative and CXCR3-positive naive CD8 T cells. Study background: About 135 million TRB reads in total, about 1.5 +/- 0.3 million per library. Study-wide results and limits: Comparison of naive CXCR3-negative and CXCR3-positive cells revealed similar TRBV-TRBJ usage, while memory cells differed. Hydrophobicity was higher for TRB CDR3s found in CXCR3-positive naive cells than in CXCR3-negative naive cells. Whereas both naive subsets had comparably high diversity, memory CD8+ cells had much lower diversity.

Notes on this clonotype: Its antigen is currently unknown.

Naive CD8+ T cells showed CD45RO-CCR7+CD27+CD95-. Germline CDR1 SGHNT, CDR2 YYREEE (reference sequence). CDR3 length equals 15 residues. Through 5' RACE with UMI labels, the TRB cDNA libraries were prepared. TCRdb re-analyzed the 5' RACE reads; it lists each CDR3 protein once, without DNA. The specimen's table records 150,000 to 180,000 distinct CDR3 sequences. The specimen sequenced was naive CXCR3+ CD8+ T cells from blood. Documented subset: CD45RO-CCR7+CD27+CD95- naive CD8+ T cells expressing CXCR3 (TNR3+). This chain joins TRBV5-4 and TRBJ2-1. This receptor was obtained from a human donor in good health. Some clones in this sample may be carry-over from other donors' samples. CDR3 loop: CASSFKGLESNEQFF.